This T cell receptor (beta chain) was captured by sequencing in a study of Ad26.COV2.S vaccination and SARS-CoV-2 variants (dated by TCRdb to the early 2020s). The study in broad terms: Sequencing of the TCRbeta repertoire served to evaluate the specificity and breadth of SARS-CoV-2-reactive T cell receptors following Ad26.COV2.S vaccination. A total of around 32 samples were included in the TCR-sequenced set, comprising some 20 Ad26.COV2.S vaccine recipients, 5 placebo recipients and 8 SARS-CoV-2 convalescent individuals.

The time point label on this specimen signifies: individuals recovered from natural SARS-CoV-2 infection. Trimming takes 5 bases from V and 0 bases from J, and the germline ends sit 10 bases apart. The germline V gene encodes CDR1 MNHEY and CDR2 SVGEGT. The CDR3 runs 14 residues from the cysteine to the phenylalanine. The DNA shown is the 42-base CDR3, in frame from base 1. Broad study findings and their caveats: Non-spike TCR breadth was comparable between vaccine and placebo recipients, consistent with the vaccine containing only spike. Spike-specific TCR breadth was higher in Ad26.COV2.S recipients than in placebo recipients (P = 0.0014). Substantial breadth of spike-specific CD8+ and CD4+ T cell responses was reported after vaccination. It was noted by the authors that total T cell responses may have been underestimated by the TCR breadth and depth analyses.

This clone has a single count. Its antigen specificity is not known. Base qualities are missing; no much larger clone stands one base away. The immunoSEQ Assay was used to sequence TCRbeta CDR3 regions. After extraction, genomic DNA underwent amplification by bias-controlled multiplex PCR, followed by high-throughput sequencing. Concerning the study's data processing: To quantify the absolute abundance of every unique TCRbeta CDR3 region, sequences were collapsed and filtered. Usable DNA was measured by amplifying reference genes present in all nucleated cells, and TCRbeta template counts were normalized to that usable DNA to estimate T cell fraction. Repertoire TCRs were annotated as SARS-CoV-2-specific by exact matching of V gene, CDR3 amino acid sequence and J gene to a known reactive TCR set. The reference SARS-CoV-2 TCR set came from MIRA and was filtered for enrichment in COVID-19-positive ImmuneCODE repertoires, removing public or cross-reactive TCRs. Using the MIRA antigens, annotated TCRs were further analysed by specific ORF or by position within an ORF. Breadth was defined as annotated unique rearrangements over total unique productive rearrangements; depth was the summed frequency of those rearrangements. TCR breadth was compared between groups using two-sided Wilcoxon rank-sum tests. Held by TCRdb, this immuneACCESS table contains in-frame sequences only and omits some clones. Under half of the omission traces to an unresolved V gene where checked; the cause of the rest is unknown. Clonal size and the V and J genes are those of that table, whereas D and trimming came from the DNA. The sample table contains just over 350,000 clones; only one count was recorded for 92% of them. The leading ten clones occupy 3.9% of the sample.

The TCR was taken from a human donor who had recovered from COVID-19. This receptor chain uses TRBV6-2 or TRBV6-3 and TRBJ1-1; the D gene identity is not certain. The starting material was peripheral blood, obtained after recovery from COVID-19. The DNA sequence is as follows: TGTGCCAGCAGTGCCCTACCGGTGAACACTGAAGCTTTCTTT. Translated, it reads CASSALPVNTEAFF.